This T cell receptor (beta chain) was sequenced for a study of CD8+ T cells in alopecia areata. Study overall: The duration of tofacitinib was 6 to 18 months, with 6 months off drug afterward. For treated patients, severity scores reflected the percentage of scalp area affected.

As the sequencing template, cDNA was produced by extracting RNA and reverse transcribing it. The table came from immunoSEQ multiplex PCR; TCRdb's copy has only in-frame clones and leaves some out. Of 95,000 to 100,000 clones in the sample, 55% to 70% were seen once. Treatment given: oral pan-JAK inhibitor, 5-10 mg twice daily. This TCR was sampled from a human donor with alopecia areata. Material: CD8+ T cells sorted from blood, obtained at approximately week 55, from a patient treated with tofacitinib.

The CDR3 nucleotides read TGTGCCATCAGTGACAGGGGGAACTATGGCTACACCTTC. Protein sequence: CAISDRGNYGYTF. This sequence joins TRBV10-3 and TRBJ1-2, with TRBD1 matching over 7 bases. The CDR3 has 13 amino acids. The ends lost 3 bases at V and 2 bases at J; junction bases unmatched: 0. Germline CDR1 is ENHRY and CDR2 is SYGVKD.